These T cell receptor beta chains were read from a single sample in a study of shared clonotypes between healthy human individuals. Here immunoSEQ multiplex PCR was the method, and the copy in TCRdb shows in-frame clones only, minus some. The sample consists of 1 million to 1.3 million clones, approximately 78% of them appearing once. The sequencing input was memory CD4+ T cells from PBMCs. Receptor source: a man younger than 35 in good health. Some clones in this sample may be carry-over from other donors' samples. Each CDR3 is given with its conserved first and last residue. A D gene is named only where the DNA matches it firmly. Size tells how often a clone was seen (once, few, many) or the class of an expanded clone, and some rows leave it out.

clone_size	v_call	d_call	j_call	cdr3_aa	cdr3_nt
-	TRBV7-3	-	TRBJ1-1	CASSFSWTSNTEAFF	TGTGCCAGCAGCTTCAGTTGGACATCGAACACTGAAGCTTTCTTT
-	TRBV7-8	TRBD1	TRBJ1-1	CASSLYPGQVSEAFF	TGTGCCAGCAGCTTATATCCGGGACAGGTGTCTGAAGCTTTCTTT
-	TRBV11-2	-	TRBJ2-7	CASSPWGRGKYF	TGTGCCAGCAGTCCCTGGGGGCGAGGGAAGTACTTC
few	TRBV5-1	TRBD1	TRBJ2-5	CASSLARNRGQGEQYF	TGCGCCAGCAGCTTGGCCCGAAACAGGGGACAAGGGGAGCAGTACTTC
-	TRBV7-3	TRBD2	TRBJ2-3	CASSSGLAAPGTQYF	TGTGCCAGCAGCTCCGGACTAGCGGCCCCGGGTACGCAGTATTTT
-	TRBV28	TRBD1	TRBJ1-2	CASSWTGTYGYTF	TGTGCCAGCAGTTGGACAGGAACCTATGGCTACACCTTC
-	TRBV28	TRBD1	TRBJ1-2	CASATGGASNYGYTF	TGTGCCAGCGCGACAGGGGGCGCCTCTAACTATGGCTACACCTTC
-	TRBV7-9	-	TRBJ1-1	CASSFLVDTEAFF	TGTGCCAGCAGCTTTTTAGTCGACACTGAAGCTTTCTTT
-	TRBV5-1	TRBD2	TRBJ2-1	CASSLLAGEYEQFF	TGCGCCAGCAGCTTACTAGCGGGAGAATATGAGCAGTTCTTC
-	TRBV28	-	TRBJ1-5	CASHQSFGNQPQHF	TGTGCCAGCCACCAGTCCTTCGGCAATCAGCCCCAGCATTTT
-	TRBV9	-	TRBJ2-5	CASSVESRGGETQYF	TGTGCCAGCAGCGTAGAGAGCAGGGGTGGAGAGACCCAGTACTTC
-	TRBV11-2	-	TRBJ2-1	CASSLGTHNEQFF	TGTGCCAGCAGCTTAGGGACCCACAATGAGCAGTTCTTC
-	TRBV6-6	-	TRBJ1-6	CASSAEGGSPLHF	TGTGCCAGCAGTGCGGAAGGCGGTTCACCCCTCCACTTT
-	TRBV2	-	TRBJ2-2	CASRTENTGELFF	TGTGCCAGCAGGACAGAGAACACCGGGGAGCTGTTTTTT
-	TRBV5-6	TRBD1	TRBJ2-1	CASSSGGQNNEQFF	TGTGCCAGCAGCTCTGGGGGACAGAACAATGAGCAGTTCTTC
-	TRBV28	-	TRBJ1-4	CASSLLFSGAGGEKLFF	TGTGCCAGCAGTTTATTGTTCTCGGGGGCAGGTGGTGAAAAACTGTTTTTT
-	TRBV18	-	TRBJ2-7	CASSPTGYEQYF	TGTGCCAGCTCACCTACCGGGTACGAGCAGTACTTC
-	TRBV7-6	TRBD2	TRBJ2-7	CASSTRGGRHSYEQYF	TGTGCCAGCAGCACCCGGGGGGGGAGGCACTCCTACGAGCAGTACTTC